This paragraph reports one T cell receptor beta chain. Different DNA sequences within this sample yield the same CDR3. Adult Caucasians living in Nashville, Tennessee made up all of the donors. This sample is part of a study of shared clonotypes between healthy human individuals. Study background: For every donor, three CD4 naive, three CD4 memory, two CD8 naive and one CD8 memory plates were used.

In the sorted-subset replicate PCRs, roughly 210 ng DNA, tens of thousands of T cell genomes, was used. Sequencing used immunoSEQ multiplex PCR; TCRdb keeps in-frame clones, though not all of them. This sample has 600,000 to 700,000 clones; more than 70% occur once, and the top ten carry around 1.8%. V was shortened by 1 base and J by 2 bases, with 11 bases between the two germline ends. Looked up from germline, CDR1 is MGHRA and CDR2 is YSYEKL. This CDR3 contains 15 residues. The chain has TRBV4-1 and TRBJ2-5, with D unresolved. The sample was memory CD4+ T cells sorted from blood. Indicated subset: CD45RA-negative fraction. This TCR was sampled from a woman aged 25 to 39 in good health. The CDR3 spells CASSQGDRDQETQYF. In DNA form, the CDR3 reads TGCGCCAGCAGCCAAGGGGATAGGGATCAAGAGACCCAGTACTTC.